Given below is one T cell receptor beta chain in context. These data originate in a study of blood T cell repertoires in COVID-19. The repertoire was sequenced with immunoSEQ multiplex PCR; TCRdb's copy has only in-frame clones and lacks some. The sample records under 300,000 clones, roughly nine tenths being singletons. The clonotype was recovered from a human donor in a cohort exposed to, infected with or recovered from COVID-19 (not recorded which). The donor label of this sample is uncertain. The sequenced sample was PBMCs or T cells enriched from blood (not recorded which).

In DNA form, the CDR3 reads TGTGCCTGGAGCCCTGCTCCGGGACAGGGTTGGCGGACCCAGTACTTC. Translating gives CAWSPAPGQGWRTQYF. The genes are TRBV30 and TRBJ2-5; 9 bases line up with TRBD1. CDR3 size: 16 residues. The ends lost 3 bases at V and 7 bases at J; junction bases unmatched: 15. Germline CDR1 and CDR2: GTSNPN and SVGIG (reference sequence). Filled out from reference TRBV30 and TRBJ2-5, the complete variable domain reads SQTIHQWPATLVQPVGSPLSLECTVEGTSNPNLYWYRQAAGRGLQLLFYSVGIGQISSEVPQNLSASRPQDRQFILSSKKLLLSDSGFYLCAWSPAPGQGWRTQYFGPGTRLLVL.